The source of this TCR beta chain is a study of blood T cell repertoires in COVID-19 (TCRdb year 2020). About the investigation overall: Collaborator samples came from the United States, Italy and Spain and covered acute and convalescent phases of COVID-19. The repertoires were released in a freely available public database intended as a resource for research on the immune response to SARS-CoV-2. HLA class I and class II types, where available, came from metadata supplied by the sample provider rather than from assay-based typing. Deeply sampled blood TCRbeta repertoires from subjects exposed to, actively infected with, or recovered from COVID-19 were included in the dataset. The samples were drawn from the first 160 participants of the ongoing ImmuneRACE study and from more than 1,000 subjects provided by 6 global collaborators. Sample metadata almost always included a de-identified subject ID, COVID-19 status, age in years and sex. The prospective study material was composed of cDNA or gDNA derived from T cells, B-cell-depleted T cells, or PBMCs.

Study-level results and caveats: How much clinical and demographic metadata was included differed by source and by participant, and the metadata was provided uncurated.

The CDR3 covers 17 residues, taking in both the cysteine and the phenylalanine. Only the CDR3 part of the read is kept: 51 bases, read in frame from the first base. According to the germline V gene, CDR1 reads LGHNA and CDR2 reads YSLEER. Cut back by 4 bases and 1 base, the V and J ends lie 16 bases apart. The immunoSEQ Assay, a bias-controlled multiplex PCR, was used to amplify TCRbeta CDR3 regions from genomic DNA. Per the source publication's procedure: The number of nucleated cells in each sample was estimated by amplification of reference gene primers within the assay. To quantify the absolute abundance of each unique TCRbeta CDR3 rearrangement, sequence reads were collapsed and filtered. For each sample, productive Simpson clonality was calculated as the square root of Simpson's diversity index over productive rearrangements. TCRdb holds this immuneACCESS table with in-frame rearrangements only. Some clones are missing; in checked studies, unresolved V genes explain under half, and the rest has no known cause. V and J calls and clone size come straight from that table; D and trimming were deduced from the DNA. For this sample the table gives 70,000 or so clones, of which roughly 91% were detected only once. The biggest ten clones account for over 25% of the sample.

Each collaborating institution followed its own protocols to collect whole blood in K2EDTA tubes. For TCRbeta analysis, collaborator samples were shipped as frozen whole blood, as isolated PBMCs, or as DNA extracted from either sample type. This clone came up a few times. Its antigen specificity is not known. Per-nucleotide qualities are absent, and no much larger clonotype sits a single base away. Sequenced material: peripheral blood. This receptor was obtained from a woman older than 75 with active or convalescent COVID-19. This chain joins TRBV4-3 to TRBJ1-4; the D gene cannot be named for sure. The bases read TGCGCCAGCAGCCTTCAGACGGCACGGAGAACTAATGAAAAACTGTTTTTT. This encodes CASSLQTARRTNEKLFF.